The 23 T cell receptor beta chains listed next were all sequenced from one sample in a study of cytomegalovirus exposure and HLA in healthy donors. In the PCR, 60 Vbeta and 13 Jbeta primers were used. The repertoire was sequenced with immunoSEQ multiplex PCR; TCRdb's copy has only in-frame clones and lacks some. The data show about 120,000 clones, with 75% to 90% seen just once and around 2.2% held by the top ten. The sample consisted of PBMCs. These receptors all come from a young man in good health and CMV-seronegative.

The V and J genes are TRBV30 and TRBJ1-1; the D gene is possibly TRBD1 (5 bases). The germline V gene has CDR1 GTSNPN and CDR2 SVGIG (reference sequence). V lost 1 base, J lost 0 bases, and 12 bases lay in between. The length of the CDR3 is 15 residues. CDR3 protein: CAWSAGMPVNTEAFF. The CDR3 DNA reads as TGTGCCTGGAGTGCAGGGATGCCCGTGAACACTGAAGCTTTCTTT.

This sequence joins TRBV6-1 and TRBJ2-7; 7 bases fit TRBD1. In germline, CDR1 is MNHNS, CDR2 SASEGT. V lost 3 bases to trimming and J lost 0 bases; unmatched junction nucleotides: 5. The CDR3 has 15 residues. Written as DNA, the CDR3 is TGTGCCAGCAGTGACGGGACAGCGAGCTCCTACGAGCAGTACTTC. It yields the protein CASSDGTASSYEQYF.

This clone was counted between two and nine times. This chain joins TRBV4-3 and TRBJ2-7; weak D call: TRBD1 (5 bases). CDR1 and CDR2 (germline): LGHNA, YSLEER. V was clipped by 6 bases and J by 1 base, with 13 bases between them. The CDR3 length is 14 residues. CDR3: CASSHAAGSYEQYF. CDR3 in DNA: TGCGCCAGCAGTCATGCGGCAGGGTCCTACGAGCAGTACTTC.

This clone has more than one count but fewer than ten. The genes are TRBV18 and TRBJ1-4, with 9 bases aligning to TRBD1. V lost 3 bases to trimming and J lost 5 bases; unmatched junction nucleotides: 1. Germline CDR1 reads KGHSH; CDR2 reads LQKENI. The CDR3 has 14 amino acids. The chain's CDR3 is CASSPGTGNEKLFF. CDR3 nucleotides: TGTGCCAGCTCACCTGGGACAGGGAATGAAAAACTGTTTTTT.

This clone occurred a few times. CDR3 protein: CASSFGGAGQPQHF. CDR3 nucleotide sequence: TGTGCCAGCAGCTTTGGGGGGGCAGGACAGCCCCAGCATTTT. The chain uses TRBV7-2 and TRBJ1-5; TRBD1 is a possible D gene (6 bases). From germline, CDR1 is SGHTA and CDR2 FQGNSA. This CDR3 is 14 amino acids long. V lost 3 bases, J lost 7 bases, and 13 bases lay in between. Full variable domain (rest looked up from reference TRBV7-2 and TRBJ1-5): GAGVSQSPSNKVTEKGKDVELRCDPISGHTALYWYRQSLGQGLEFLIYFQGNSAPDKSGLPSDRFSAERTGGSVSTLTIQRTQQEDSAVYLCASSFGGAGQPQHFGDGTRLSIL.

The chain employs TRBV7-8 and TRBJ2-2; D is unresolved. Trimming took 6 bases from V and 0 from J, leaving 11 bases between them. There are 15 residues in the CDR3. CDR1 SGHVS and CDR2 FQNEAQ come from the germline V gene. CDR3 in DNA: TGTGCCAGCAGACACAGACGGACGAACACCGGGGAGCTGTTTTTT. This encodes CASRHRRTNTGELFF.

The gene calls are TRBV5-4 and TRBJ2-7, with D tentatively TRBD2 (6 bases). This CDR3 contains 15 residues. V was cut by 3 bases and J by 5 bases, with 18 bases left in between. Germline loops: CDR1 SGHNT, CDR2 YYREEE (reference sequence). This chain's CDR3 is CASSSGGSRVNEQYF. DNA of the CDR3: TGTGCCAGCAGCTCCGGGGGTAGCAGGGTGAACGAGCAGTACTTC.

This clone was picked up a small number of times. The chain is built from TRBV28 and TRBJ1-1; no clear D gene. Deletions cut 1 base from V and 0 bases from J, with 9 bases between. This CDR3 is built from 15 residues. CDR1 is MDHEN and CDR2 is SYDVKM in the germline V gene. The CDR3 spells CASSLFGVVNTEAFF. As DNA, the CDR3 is TGTGCCAGCAGTTTATTCGGGGTGGTGAACACTGAAGCTTTCTTT.

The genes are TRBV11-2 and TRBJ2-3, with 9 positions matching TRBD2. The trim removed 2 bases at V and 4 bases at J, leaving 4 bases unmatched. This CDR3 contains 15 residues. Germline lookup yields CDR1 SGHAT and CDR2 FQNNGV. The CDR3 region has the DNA TGTGCCAGCAGCTTATCTAGCGGGGCGGCAGATACGCAGTATTTT. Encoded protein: CASSLSSGAADTQYF.

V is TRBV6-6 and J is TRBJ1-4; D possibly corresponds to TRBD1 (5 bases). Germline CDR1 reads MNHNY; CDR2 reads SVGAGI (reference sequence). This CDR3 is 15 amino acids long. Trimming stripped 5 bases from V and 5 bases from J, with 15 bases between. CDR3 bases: TGTGCCAGCAGTGTCCGACAGATAGCAAATGAAAAACTGTTTTTT. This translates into CASSVRQIANEKLFF.

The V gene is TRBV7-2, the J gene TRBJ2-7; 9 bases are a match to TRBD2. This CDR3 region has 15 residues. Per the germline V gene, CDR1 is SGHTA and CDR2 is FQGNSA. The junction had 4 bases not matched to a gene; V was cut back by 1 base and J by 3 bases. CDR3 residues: CASSLGAGGYYEQYF. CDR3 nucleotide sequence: TGTGCCAGCAGCTTAGGAGCGGGGGGATACTACGAGCAGTACTTC.

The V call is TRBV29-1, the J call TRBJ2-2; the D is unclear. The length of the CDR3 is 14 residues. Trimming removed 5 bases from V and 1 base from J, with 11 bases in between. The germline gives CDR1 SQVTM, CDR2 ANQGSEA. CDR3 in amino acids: CSVWPGLNTGELFF. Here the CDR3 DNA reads TGCAGCGTTTGGCCAGGATTGAACACCGGGGAGCTGTTTTTT.

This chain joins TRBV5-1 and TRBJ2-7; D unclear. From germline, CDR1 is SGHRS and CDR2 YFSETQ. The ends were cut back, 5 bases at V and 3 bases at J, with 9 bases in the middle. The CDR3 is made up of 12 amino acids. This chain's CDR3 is CASSPESYEQYF. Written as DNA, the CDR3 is TGCGCCAGCAGTCCGGAGAGCTACGAGCAGTACTTC.

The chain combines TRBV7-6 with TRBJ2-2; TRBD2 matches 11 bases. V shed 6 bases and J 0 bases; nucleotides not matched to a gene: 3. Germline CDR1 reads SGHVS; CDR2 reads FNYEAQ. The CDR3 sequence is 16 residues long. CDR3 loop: CASRRLAGTNTGELFF. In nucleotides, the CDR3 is TGTGCCAGCAGGCGACTAGCGGGGACGAACACCGGGGAGCTGTTTTTT.

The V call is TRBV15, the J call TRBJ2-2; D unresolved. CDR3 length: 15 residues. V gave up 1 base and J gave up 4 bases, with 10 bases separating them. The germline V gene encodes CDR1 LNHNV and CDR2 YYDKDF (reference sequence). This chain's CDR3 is CATSRGSMATGELFF. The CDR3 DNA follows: TGTGCCACCAGCAGAGGCTCCATGGCCACCGGGGAGCTGTTTTTT.

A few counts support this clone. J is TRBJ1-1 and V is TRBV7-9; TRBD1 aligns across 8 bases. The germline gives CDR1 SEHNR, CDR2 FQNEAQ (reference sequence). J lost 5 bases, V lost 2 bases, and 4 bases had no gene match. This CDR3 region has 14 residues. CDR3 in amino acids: CASSLQGAGTEAFF. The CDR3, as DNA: TGTGCCAGCAGCTTACAGGGGGCAGGAACTGAAGCTTTCTTT.

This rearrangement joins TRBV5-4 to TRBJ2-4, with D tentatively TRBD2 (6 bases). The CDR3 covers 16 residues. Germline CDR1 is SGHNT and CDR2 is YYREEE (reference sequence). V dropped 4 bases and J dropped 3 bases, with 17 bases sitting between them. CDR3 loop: CASSAEGGGYKNIQYF. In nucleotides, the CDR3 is TGTGCCAGCAGCGCCGAGGGAGGAGGGTACAAAAACATTCAGTACTTC.

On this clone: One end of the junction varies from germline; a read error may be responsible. CDR3: CASSLWGTSGGENSQYF. The CDR3 bases are TGTGCCAGCAGCTTATGGGGTACCAGCGGGGGGGAGAACAGTCAGTACTTC. This chain links TRBV7-8 with TRBJ2-4, with TRBD2 identical over 10 bases. The CDR3 has 17 amino acids. Germline assignment: CDR1 SGHVS and CDR2 FQNEAQ.

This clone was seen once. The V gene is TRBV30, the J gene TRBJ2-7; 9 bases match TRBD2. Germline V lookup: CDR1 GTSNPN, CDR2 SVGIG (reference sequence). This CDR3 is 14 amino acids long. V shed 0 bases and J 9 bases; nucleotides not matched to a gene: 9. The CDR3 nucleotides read TGTGCCTGGAGTGTACGGGCGGGGGGGAATGCGCAGTACTTC. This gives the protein CAWSVRAGGNAQYF. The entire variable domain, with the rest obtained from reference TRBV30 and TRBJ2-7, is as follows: SQTIHQWPATLVQPVGSPLSLECTVEGTSNPNLYWYRQAAGRGLQLLFYSVGIGQISSEVPQNLSASRPQDRQFILSSKKLLLSDSGFYLCAWSVRAGGNAQYFGPGTRLTVT.

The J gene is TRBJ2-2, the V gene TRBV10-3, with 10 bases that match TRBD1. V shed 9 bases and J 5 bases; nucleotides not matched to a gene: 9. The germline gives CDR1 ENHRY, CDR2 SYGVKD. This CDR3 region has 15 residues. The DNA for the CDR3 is TGTGCCATACTGACAGGGGGCGCGAGAACCGGGGAGCTGTTTTTT. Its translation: CAILTGGARTGELFF.

The CDR3 sequence is CASSAPGSYEQYF. CDR3 nucleotide sequence: TGTGCCAGCAGTGCCCCAGGCTCCTACGAGCAGTACTTC. This chain connects TRBV2 to TRBJ2-7; D gene unclear. Germline lookup yields CDR1 SNHLY and CDR2 FYNNEI. V was clipped by 4 bases and J by 0 bases, with 7 bases between them. The CDR3 has 13 amino acids.

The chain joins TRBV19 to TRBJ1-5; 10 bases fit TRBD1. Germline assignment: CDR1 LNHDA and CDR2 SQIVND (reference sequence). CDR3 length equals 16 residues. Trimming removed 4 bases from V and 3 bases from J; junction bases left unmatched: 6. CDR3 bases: TGTGCCAGTAGTACCGGGACAGGGGCCAACAATCAGCCCCAGCATTTT. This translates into CASSTGTGANNQPQHF.

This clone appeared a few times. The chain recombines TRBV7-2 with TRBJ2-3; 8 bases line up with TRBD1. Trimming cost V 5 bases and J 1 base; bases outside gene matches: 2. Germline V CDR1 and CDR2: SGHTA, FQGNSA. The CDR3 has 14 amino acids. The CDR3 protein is CASSLGQGTDTQYF. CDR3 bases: TGTGCCAGCAGCCTGGGACAGGGCACAGATACGCAGTATTTT.